The entry below describes one TCR beta chain. Its cognate antigen is unknown. This sample was included in a study of a mutant IDH1 vaccine in newly diagnosed glioma. The overall study: Vaccinations, eight in total, occurred in weeks 1, 3, 5, 7, 11, 15, 19, 23. Earlier treatment was radiotherapy, temozolomide, or both, with most getting both. Of treated patients, around 62% were men and roughly 38% women, averaging 40.4 years.

Germline CDR1 is MGHRA and CDR2 is YSYEKL. The CDR3 length is 14 residues. V was pared by 1 base and J by 5 bases, with 11 bases between. Clones were read by immunoSEQ multiplex PCR, and TCRdb kept only the in-frame ones, dropping some. The sample records roughly 19,000 clones, more than 75% being singletons. Time point given: week 23, last vaccination. A 20-mer mutant IDH1 peptide at 300 ug was injected subcutaneously with topical imiquimod. The genes are TRBV4-1 and TRBJ1-1, with D maybe TRBD1 (5 bases). The sample in question was PBMCs, obtained from a glioma patient whose treatment included an IDH1 peptide vaccine. The TCR comes from a man aged 25-45 years with glioma. CDR3 nucleotides: TGCGCCAGCAGCCAAGGGAGGGGAGGGACTGAAGCTTTCTTT. Translating it yields CASSQGRGGTEAFF.